The rows below give T cell receptor beta chains drawn from one sample of a study of T cell repertoires in cytomegalovirus infection. TCRdb reprocessed the reads with MiXCR, giving one entry per CDR3 protein. The sample holds 150,000 to 200,000 distinct CDR3 sequences, roughly 28% seen once. The sample consisted of PBMCs. These receptors all come from a human donor in good health (CMV status not recorded). Some clones in this sample may be carry-over from other donors' samples. Each CDR3 is given with its conserved first and last residue. A D gene is named only where the DNA matches it firmly. A clone size is listed for some rows: how often the clone was seen (once, few, many), or a class if it is expanded.

TRBV11-1,few,TRBJ2-4,TRBD1,CASSLEDRPRAKNIQYF,TGTGCCAGCAGCTTAGAGGACAGGCCCAGAGCCAAAAACATTCAGTACTTC
TRBV20-1,few,TRBJ2-6,.,CSARVEVEGDTGANVLTF,TGCAGTGCTAGAGTAGAAGTAGAAGGGGACACTGGGGCCAACGTCCTGACTTTC
TRBV19,.,TRBJ1-1,.,CASKRGTEAFF,TGTGCCAGTAAGAGGGGCACTGAAGCTTTCTTT
TRBV7-2,many,TRBJ1-4,.,CASSLAGTEKLFF,TGTGCCAGCAGCTTAGCGGGGACTGAAAAACTGTTTTTT
TRBV6-1,.,TRBJ2-1,.,CASSYGIATNEQFF,TGTGCCAGCAGTTACGGGATAGCGACGAATGAGCAGTTCTTC
TRBV12-5,many,TRBJ1-1,.,CASGLAGKVEAFF,TGTGCTAGTGGTTTAGCGGGGAAGGTTGAAGCTTTCTTT
TRBV24-1,few,TRBJ2-1,.,CATSGTGSGEQFF,TGTGCCACCAGTGGTACAGGGAGCGGTGAGCAGTTCTTC
TRBV29-1,few,TRBJ1-2,.,CSVTRRIANYGYTF,TGCAGCGTGACTCGGAGGATCGCAAACTATGGCTACACCTTC
TRBV7-8,many,TRBJ1-5,TRBD1,CASRPRPGGGQPQHF,TGTGCCAGCAGACCCAGGCCAGGGGGCGGTCAGCCCCAGCATTTT
TRBV5-1,few,TRBJ1-1,.,CASSLRTEFNTEAFF,TGCGCCAGCAGCTTGAGGACAGAATTCAACACTGAAGCTTTCTTT
TRBV2,.,TRBJ1-4,TRBD1,CASTQTGINEKLFF,TGTGCCAGCACCCAGACAGGGATTAATGAAAAACTGTTTTTT
TRBV6-6,few,TRBJ2-3,TRBD2,CASSFSGVSTDTQYF,TGTGCCAGCAGCTTTAGCGGGGTTAGCACAGATACGCAGTATTTT
TRBV7-9,many,TRBJ1-1,.,CASSLESWQGTAEAFF,TGTGCCAGCAGCTTAGAAAGTTGGCAGGGGACGGCTGAAGCTTTCTTT
TRBV11-2,.,TRBJ2-3,.,CASSLGGERDTQYF,TGTGCCAGCAGCTTAGGTGGGGAGCGAGATACGCAGTATTTT
TRBV12-3/TRBV12-4,few,TRBJ1-1,.,CASSPLPLNTEAFF,TGTGCCAGCAGTCCCCTGCCCCTAAACACTGAAGCTTTCTTT
TRBV20-1,.,TRBJ2-5,TRBD2,CSAMSGGGRETQYF,TGCAGTGCTATGAGCGGGGGGGGGAGAGAGACCCAGTACTTC
TRBV6-2/TRBV6-3,few,TRBJ2-3,.,CASSYSQKMRFTDTQYF,TGTGCCAGCAGTTACTCCCAGAAGATGAGATTCACAGATACGCAGTATTTT
TRBV7-2,many,TRBJ1-2,TRBD1,CASRGTDFNYGYTF,TGTGCCAGCAGAGGGACAGATTTTAACTATGGCTACACCTTC
TRBV7-9,.,TRBJ1-4,.,CASSLDSEKLFF,TGTGCCAGCAGCTTAGATTCTGAAAAACTGTTTTTT
TRBV18,.,TRBJ2-1,.,CASSLGQGNEQFF,TGTGCCAGCTCATTAGGGCAGGGCAATGAGCAGTTCTTC
TRBV4-1,few,TRBJ1-1,TRBD1,CASSQVRGGVIGTEAFF,TGCGCCAGCAGCCAAGTTAGAGGGGGCGTGATCGGGACTGAAGCTTTCTTT
TRBV27,few,TRBJ1-2,TRBD1,CASSLSITGQGEGYTF,TGTGCCAGCAGTTTATCGATAACTGGACAGGGGGAGGGCTACACCTTC
TRBV5-4,many,TRBJ1-4,TRBD1,CASSRDRVGEKLFF,TGTGCCAGCAGCCGGGACAGGGTGGGTGAAAAACTGTTTTTT
TRBV7-8,many,TRBJ1-1,.,CASSPDKGNTEAFF,TGTGCCAGCAGCCCCGACAAGGGGAACACTGAAGCTTTCTTT
TRBV19,many,TRBJ1-1,TRBD1,CASRPETGSSSGAFF,TGTGCCAGTAGGCCCGAGACAGGGTCCTCCTCGGGAGCTTTCTTT
TRBV2,.,TRBJ2-2,.,CASSEARPGELFF,TGTGCCAGCAGTGAAGCGAGACCCGGGGAGCTGTTTTTT
TRBV4-1,few,TRBJ1-5,TRBD1,CASSFGQGTNQPQHF,TGCGCCAGCAGCTTCGGACAGGGGACGAATCAGCCCCAGCATTTT